This T cell receptor beta chain was sequenced for a study of blood T cell repertoires in COVID-19. Study at large: Acute and convalescent COVID-19 specimens originated in the United States, Italy and Spain.

Germline lookup yields CDR1 GTSNPN and CDR2 SVGIG (reference sequence). The CDR3 is 12 residues long. V was pared by 2 bases and J by 5 bases, with 6 bases between. TCRdb keeps only in-frame clones here, not all; method: immunoSEQ multiplex PCR. The sample lists nearly 400,000 clones; over 85% were seen once. This chain connects TRBV30 to TRBJ2-2; D not certain. The sequenced material came from PBMCs or T cells enriched from blood (not recorded which). This TCR derives from a woman in her 30s who had recovered from COVID-19. The CDR3 spells CAWSYLTGELFF. CDR3 DNA: TGTGCCTGGAGTTATTTGACCGGGGAGCTGTTTTTT.